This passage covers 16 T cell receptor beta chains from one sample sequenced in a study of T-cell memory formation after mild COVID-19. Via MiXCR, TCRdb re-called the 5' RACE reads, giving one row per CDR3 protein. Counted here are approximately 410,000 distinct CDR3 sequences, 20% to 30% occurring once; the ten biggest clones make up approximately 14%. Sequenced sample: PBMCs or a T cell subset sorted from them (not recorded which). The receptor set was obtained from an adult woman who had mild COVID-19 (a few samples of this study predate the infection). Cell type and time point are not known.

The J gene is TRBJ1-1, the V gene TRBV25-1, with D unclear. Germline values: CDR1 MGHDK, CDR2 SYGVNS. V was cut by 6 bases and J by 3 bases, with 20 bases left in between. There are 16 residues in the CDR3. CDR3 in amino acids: CASSARGWGVDTEAFF. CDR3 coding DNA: TGTGCCAGCAGCGCAAGAGGGTGGGGAGTTGACACTGAAGCTTTCTTT.

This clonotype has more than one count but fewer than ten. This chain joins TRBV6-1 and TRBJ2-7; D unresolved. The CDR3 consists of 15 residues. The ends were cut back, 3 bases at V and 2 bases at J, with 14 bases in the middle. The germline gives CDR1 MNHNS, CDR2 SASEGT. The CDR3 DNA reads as TGTGCCAGCAGTGATATAAGTACAGCGACCTACGAGCAGTACTTC. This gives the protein CASSDISTATYEQYF.

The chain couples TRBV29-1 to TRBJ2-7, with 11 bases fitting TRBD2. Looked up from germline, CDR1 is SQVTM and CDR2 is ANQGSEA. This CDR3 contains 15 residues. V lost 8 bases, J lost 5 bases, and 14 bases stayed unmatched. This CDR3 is CSPEPETSGDDEQYF. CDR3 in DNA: TGCAGCCCGGAGCCAGAGACTAGCGGGGACGACGAGCAGTACTTC.

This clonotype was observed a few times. The CDR3 DNA sequence: TGTGCCAGCAGTTCTGCTCGGGGTCGATTTGGAAACACCATATATTTT. Protein sequence: CASSSARGRFGNTIYF. The chain uses TRBV12-3 or TRBV12-4 and TRBJ1-3; D uncertain. The CDR3 consists of 16 residues. V was shortened by 4 bases and J by 3 bases, with 16 bases between the two germline ends.

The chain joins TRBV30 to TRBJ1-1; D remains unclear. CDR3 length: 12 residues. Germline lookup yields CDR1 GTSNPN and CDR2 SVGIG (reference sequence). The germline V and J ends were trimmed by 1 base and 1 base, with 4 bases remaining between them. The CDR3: CAWSGQNTEAFF. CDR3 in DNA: TGTGCCTGGAGTGGACAGAACACTGAAGCTTTCTTT.

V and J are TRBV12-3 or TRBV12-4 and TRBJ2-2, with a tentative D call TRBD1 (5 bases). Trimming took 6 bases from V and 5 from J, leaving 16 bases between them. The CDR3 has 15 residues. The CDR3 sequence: CASSMTVLRTGELFF. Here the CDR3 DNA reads TGTGCCAGCAGCATGACAGTCCTCCGGACCGGGGAGCTGTTTTTT.

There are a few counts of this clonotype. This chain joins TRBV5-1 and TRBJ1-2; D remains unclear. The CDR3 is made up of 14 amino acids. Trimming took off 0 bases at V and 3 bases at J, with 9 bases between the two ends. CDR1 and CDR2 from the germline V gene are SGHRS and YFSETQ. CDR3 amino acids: CASSLGPADYGYTF. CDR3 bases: TGCGCCAGCAGCTTGGGCCCCGCAGACTATGGCTACACCTTC.

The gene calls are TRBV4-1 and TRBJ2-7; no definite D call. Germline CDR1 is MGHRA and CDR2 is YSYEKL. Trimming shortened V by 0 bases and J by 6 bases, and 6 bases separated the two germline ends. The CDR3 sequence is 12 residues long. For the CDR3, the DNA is TGCGCCAGCAGCCAAGATCAATCCGAGCAGTACTTC. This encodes CASSQDQSEQYF.

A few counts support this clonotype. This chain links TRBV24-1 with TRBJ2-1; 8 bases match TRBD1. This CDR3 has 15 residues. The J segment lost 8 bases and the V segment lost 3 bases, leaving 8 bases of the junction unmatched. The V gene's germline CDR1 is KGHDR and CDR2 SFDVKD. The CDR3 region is CATSDARGLHDEQFF. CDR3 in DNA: TGTGCCACCAGTGATGCCAGGGGGCTACACGATGAGCAGTTCTTC.

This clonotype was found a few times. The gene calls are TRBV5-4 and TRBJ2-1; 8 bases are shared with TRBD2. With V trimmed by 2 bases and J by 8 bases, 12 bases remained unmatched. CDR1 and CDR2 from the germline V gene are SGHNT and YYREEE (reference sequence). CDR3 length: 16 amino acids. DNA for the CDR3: TGTGCCAGCAGCTTATACACGGGGGGGCAGTACTATGAGCAGTTCTTC. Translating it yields CASSLYTGGQYYEQFF.

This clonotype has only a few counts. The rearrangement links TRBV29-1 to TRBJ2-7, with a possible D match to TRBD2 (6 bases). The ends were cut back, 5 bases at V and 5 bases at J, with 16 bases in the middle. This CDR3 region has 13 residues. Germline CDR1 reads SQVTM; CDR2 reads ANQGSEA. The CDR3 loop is CSVTDGGFHEQYF. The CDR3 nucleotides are TGCAGCGTTACAGACGGGGGATTCCACGAGCAGTACTTC.

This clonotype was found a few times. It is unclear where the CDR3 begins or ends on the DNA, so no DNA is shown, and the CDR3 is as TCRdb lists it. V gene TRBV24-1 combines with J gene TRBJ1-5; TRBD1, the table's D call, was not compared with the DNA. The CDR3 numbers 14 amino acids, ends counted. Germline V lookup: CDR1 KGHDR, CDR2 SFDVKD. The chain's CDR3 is CATSGRVANQPQHF.

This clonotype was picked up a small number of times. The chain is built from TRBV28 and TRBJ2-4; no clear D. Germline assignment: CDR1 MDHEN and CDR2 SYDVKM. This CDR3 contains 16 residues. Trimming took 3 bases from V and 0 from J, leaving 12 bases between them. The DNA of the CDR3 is TGTGCCAGCAGTTTGCTCTCCTCGGTAGCCAAAAACATTCAGTACTTC. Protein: CASSLLSSVAKNIQYF.

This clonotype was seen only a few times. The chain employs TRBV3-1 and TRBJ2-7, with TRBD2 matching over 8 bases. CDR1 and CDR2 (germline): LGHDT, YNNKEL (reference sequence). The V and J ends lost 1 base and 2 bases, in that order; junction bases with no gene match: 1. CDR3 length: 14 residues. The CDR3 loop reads CASSQVSGTYEQYF. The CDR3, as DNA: TGTGCCAGCAGCCAAGTTAGCGGGACCTACGAGCAGTACTTC.

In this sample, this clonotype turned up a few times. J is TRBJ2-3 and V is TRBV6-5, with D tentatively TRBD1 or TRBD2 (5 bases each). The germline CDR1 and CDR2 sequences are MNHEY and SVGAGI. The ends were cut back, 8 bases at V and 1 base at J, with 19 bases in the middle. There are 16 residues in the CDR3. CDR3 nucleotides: TGTGCCAGCTCCGGAAAGCGGACCAGGGGCACAGATACGCAGTATTTT. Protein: CASSGKRTRGTDTQYF.

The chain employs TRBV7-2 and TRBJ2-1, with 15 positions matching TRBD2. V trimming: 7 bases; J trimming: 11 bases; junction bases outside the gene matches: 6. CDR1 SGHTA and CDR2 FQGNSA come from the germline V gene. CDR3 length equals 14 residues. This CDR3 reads CASKPGLAGGKQFF. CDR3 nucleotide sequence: TGTGCCAGCAAGCCGGGACTAGCGGGAGGCAAGCAGTTCTTC.